This T cell receptor (beta chain) emerged from a study of PD-1 blockade in mismatch repair-deficient tumors. Study context: Patients had approximately 12 mismatch repair-deficient cancer types, all previously treated and progressing. Points from the study as a whole: After pembrolizumab, tumor-resident clones rose rapidly, then generally contracted before radiologic responses.

The protocol was immunoSEQ multiplex PCR, while the TCRdb copy is restricted to in-frame clones and leaves out a portion. This table has some 85,000 clones, approximately 80% appearing once. V shed 0 bases and J 8 bases; nucleotides not matched to a gene: 2. The CDR3 consists of 13 residues. Germline loops: CDR1 SGHDT, CDR2 YYEEEE. In regard to this clone: The antigen is unknown.

This TCR was sampled from an adult with mismatch repair-deficient cancer. The starting material was peripheral blood, obtained 44 weeks after starting pembrolizumab. The chain couples TRBV5-6 to TRBJ1-5; 7 bases agree with TRBD1. The CDR3 region is CASSLDRGEPQHF. The CDR3 nucleotides are TGTGCCAGCAGCTTGGACAGGGGAGAGCCCCAGCATTTT.